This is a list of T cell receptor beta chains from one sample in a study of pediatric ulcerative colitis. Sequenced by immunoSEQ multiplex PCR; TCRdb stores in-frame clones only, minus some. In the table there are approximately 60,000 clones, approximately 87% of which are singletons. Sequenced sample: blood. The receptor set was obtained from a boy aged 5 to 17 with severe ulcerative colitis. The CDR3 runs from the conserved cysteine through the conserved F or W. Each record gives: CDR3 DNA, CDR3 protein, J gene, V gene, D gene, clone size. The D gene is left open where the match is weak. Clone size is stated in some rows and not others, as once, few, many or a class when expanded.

CDR3 DNA: TGTGCCAGCAGTCCCGTTTCCGGGGGAGGCTCCTACGAGCAGTACTTC; CDR3 protein: CASSPVSGGGSYEQYF; J gene: TRBJ2-7; V gene: TRBV25-1; D gene: NA; clone size: NA
CDR3 DNA: TGTGCCAGCACCCCAGGGGCGGCCTTGAACACTGAAGCTTTCTTT; CDR3 protein: CASTPGAALNTEAFF; J gene: TRBJ1-1; V gene: TRBV27; D gene: NA; clone size: NA
CDR3 DNA: TGCAGCGTAAGAGGGGGAGATGAGTACAATGAGCAGTTCTTC; CDR3 protein: CSVRGGDEYNEQFF; J gene: TRBJ2-1; V gene: TRBV29-1; D gene: NA; clone size: NA
CDR3 DNA: TGTGCCTGGAGGAGGGAAAGAGATCAGCCCCAGCATTTT; CDR3 protein: CAWRRERDQPQHF; J gene: TRBJ1-5; V gene: TRBV30; D gene: NA; clone size: once
CDR3 DNA: TGTGCCAGCAGCCCCGCCGCCATGACAGGGTACACAGATACGCAGTATTTT; CDR3 protein: CASSPAAMTGYTDTQYF; J gene: TRBJ2-3; V gene: TRBV5-4; D gene: TRBD1; clone size: NA
CDR3 DNA: TGTGCCACCAGCAGGAGCAGGGCTACTAATGAAAAACTGTTTTTT; CDR3 protein: CATSRSRATNEKLFF; J gene: TRBJ1-4; V gene: TRBV15; D gene: NA; clone size: NA
CDR3 DNA: TGTGCCAGCAGTTTTCGACAGGGCTATGGCTACACCTTC; CDR3 protein: CASSFRQGYGYTF; J gene: TRBJ1-2; V gene: TRBV6-6; D gene: TRBD1; clone size: NA
CDR3 DNA: TGTGCCAGCAGTTCCTCTACCGGGACTAGCGGGAGTCGTGTTACGCAGTATTTT; CDR3 protein: CASSSSTGTSGSRVTQYF; J gene: TRBJ2-3; V gene: TRBV2; D gene: TRBD2; clone size: NA
CDR3 DNA: TGTGCCAGCAGCTTACTAACGGGAGGGCCGGCGGAGACCCAGTACTTC; CDR3 protein: CASSLLTGGPAETQYF; J gene: TRBJ2-5; V gene: TRBV7-2; D gene: TRBD2; clone size: NA
CDR3 DNA: TGTGCCAGCAGTGCCTCGGGACAGGCTCTCAATGAGCAGTTCTTC; CDR3 protein: CASSASGQALNEQFF; J gene: TRBJ2-1; V gene: TRBV6-5; D gene: TRBD1; clone size: NA
CDR3 DNA: TGCAGCGGGGAACTAAGCTCCTACAATGAGCAGTTCTTC; CDR3 protein: CSGELSSYNEQFF; J gene: TRBJ2-1; V gene: TRBV29-1; D gene: NA; clone size: once
CDR3 DNA: TGTGCCAGCAGCCTCGGACTAGCGGGAGGGGGCTTCACAGATACGCAGTATTTT; CDR3 protein: CASSLGLAGGGFTDTQYF; J gene: TRBJ2-3; V gene: TRBV7-9; D gene: TRBD2; clone size: NA
CDR3 DNA: TGTGCCACCAGCAGAATAGTAGCGGGAGGACAAGAGACCCAGTACTTC; CDR3 protein: CATSRIVAGGQETQYF; J gene: TRBJ2-5; V gene: TRBV15; D gene: TRBD2; clone size: NA
CDR3 DNA: TGTGCCAGCAGCAAGCGCGGCCCACTTAACACCGGGGAGCTGTTTTTT; CDR3 protein: CASSKRGPLNTGELFF; J gene: TRBJ2-2; V gene: TRBV11-2; D gene: NA; clone size: NA
CDR3 DNA: TGCGCCAGCAGCTCTACAGGGCAAGAGACCCAGTACTTC; CDR3 protein: CASSSTGQETQYF; J gene: TRBJ2-5; V gene: TRBV5-1; D gene: NA; clone size: NA
CDR3 DNA: TGTGCCAGCAGCTGGACTAGCGGGAGTTTAGGGGAGCAGTTCTTC; CDR3 protein: CASSWTSGSLGEQFF; J gene: TRBJ2-1; V gene: TRBV7-3; D gene: TRBD2; clone size: NA
CDR3 DNA: TGTGCCACCAGCAGAGATTCGGGGCAGGGAGATTGGGATCAGCCCCAGCATTTT; CDR3 protein: CATSRDSGQGDWDQPQHF; J gene: TRBJ1-5; V gene: TRBV15; D gene: NA; clone size: NA
CDR3 DNA: TGCGCCAGCAATCCAGCGGGCTCCTACAATGAGCAGTTCTTC; CDR3 protein: CASNPAGSYNEQFF; J gene: TRBJ2-1; V gene: TRBV5-1; D gene: NA; clone size: NA
CDR3 DNA: TGCGCCAGCAGCTTGGCCACGCTGTACAATGAGCAGTTCTTC; CDR3 protein: CASSLATLYNEQFF; J gene: TRBJ2-1; V gene: TRBV5-1; D gene: NA; clone size: NA
CDR3 DNA: TGTGCCAGCAGCAAACAGGGCTCCTACGAGCAGTACTTC; CDR3 protein: CASSKQGSYEQYF; J gene: TRBJ2-7; V gene: TRBV7-9; D gene: NA; clone size: NA
CDR3 DNA: TGCGCCAGCAGCCAAGAGGGAGCGTACAATGAGCAGTTCTTC; CDR3 protein: CASSQEGAYNEQFF; J gene: TRBJ2-1; V gene: TRBV4-3; D gene: NA; clone size: NA
CDR3 DNA: TGTGCCAGCAGCCCGGGACTAGCGGCAAAGAGCTCCTACAATGAGCAGTTCTTC; CDR3 protein: CASSPGLAAKSSYNEQFF; J gene: TRBJ2-1; V gene: TRBV11-2; D gene: TRBD2; clone size: NA
CDR3 DNA: TGTGCCAGCAGCTCCCTGTACGAGCAGTACTTC; CDR3 protein: CASSSLYEQYF; J gene: TRBJ2-7; V gene: TRBV7-2; D gene: NA; clone size: NA
CDR3 DNA: TGCAGCACATACACAGATACGCAGTATTTT; CDR3 protein: CSTYTDTQYF; J gene: TRBJ2-3; V gene: TRBV29-1; D gene: NA; clone size: NA
CDR3 DNA: TGTGCCAGCAGCCAAGATCTTGGAGGGACTGATGAAGCTTTCTTT; CDR3 protein: CASSQDLGGTDEAFF; J gene: TRBJ1-1; V gene: TRBV14; D gene: NA; clone size: NA
CDR3 DNA: TGTGCCAGCAGCTTGATCAGGGCCTCCTACGAGCAGTACTTC; CDR3 protein: CASSLIRASYEQYF; J gene: TRBJ2-7; V gene: TRBV5-6; D gene: NA; clone size: NA
CDR3 DNA: TGTGCCAGCAGAGGTTCCGGACGGCAGTTCTTC; CDR3 protein: CASRGSGRQFF; J gene: TRBJ2-1; V gene: TRBV6-1; D gene: NA; clone size: NA
CDR3 DNA: TGTGCCAGCTCCGAGGTGGCAGGGGATCAGCCCCAGCATTTT; CDR3 protein: CASSEVAGDQPQHF; J gene: TRBJ1-5; V gene: TRBV6-1; D gene: NA; clone size: NA
CDR3 DNA: TGTGCCAGCGGGACGCCCACCGGCGGGAGCAATGAGCAGTTCTTC; CDR3 protein: CASGTPTGGSNEQFF; J gene: TRBJ2-1; V gene: TRBV27; D gene: TRBD2; clone size: NA
CDR3 DNA: TGTGCCAGCAGTTTCTACGCCGGAAATCAGCCCCAGCATTTT; CDR3 protein: CASSFYAGNQPQHF; J gene: TRBJ1-5; V gene: TRBV6-5; D gene: NA; clone size: NA
CDR3 DNA: TGTGCCAGGGGCAGGAGACAGGGGGCGGACACCGGGGAGCTGTTTTTT; CDR3 protein: CARGRRQGADTGELFF; J gene: TRBJ2-2; V gene: TRBV2; D gene: TRBD1; clone size: NA
CDR3 DNA: TGTGCCAGCTGGGAGGCGTCTGATAACTATGGCTACACCTTC; CDR3 protein: CASWEASDNYGYTF; J gene: TRBJ1-2; V gene: TRBV5-4; D gene: NA; clone size: NA
CDR3 DNA: TGTGCCGCTCACGGCCCCCGGGGCTACACCTTC; CDR3 protein: CAAHGPRGYTF; J gene: TRBJ1-2; V gene: TRBV6-5; D gene: NA; clone size: few
CDR3 DNA: TGTGCCAGCAGTTTTCCCAGGGGTCTCGAGACCCAGTACTTC; CDR3 protein: CASSFPRGLETQYF; J gene: TRBJ2-5; V gene: TRBV28; D gene: NA; clone size: NA
CDR3 DNA: TGCAGCGTTGAATCTTTAGTAGAGGAAACCGGGGAGCTGTTTTTT; CDR3 protein: CSVESLVEETGELFF; J gene: TRBJ2-2; V gene: TRBV29-1; D gene: NA; clone size: NA
CDR3 DNA: TGTGCCAGCAGCCCAACTGATGAGGGTCGCGGCGAGACCCAGTACTTC; CDR3 protein: CASSPTDEGRGETQYF; J gene: TRBJ2-5; V gene: TRBV9; D gene: NA; clone size: NA
CDR3 DNA: TGTGCCAGCAGCTTATGGGGGGAGCAGTTCTTC; CDR3 protein: CASSLWGEQFF; J gene: TRBJ2-1; V gene: TRBV7-2; D gene: NA; clone size: once
CDR3 DNA: TGCGCCAGCAGCCAACTCTCGGTGGGCGCCTACACTGAAGCTTTCTTT; CDR3 protein: CASSQLSVGAYTEAFF; J gene: TRBJ1-1; V gene: TRBV4-3; D gene: NA; clone size: NA
CDR3 DNA: TGTGCCAGCAGCCCGCAGCAGAGCTCCTACAATGAGCAGTTCTTC; CDR3 protein: CASSPQQSSYNEQFF; J gene: TRBJ2-1; V gene: TRBV9; D gene: NA; clone size: NA
CDR3 DNA: TGTGCCAGCAGCCAAAATACTAGGACAGGCACTGAAGCTTTCTTT; CDR3 protein: CASSQNTRTGTEAFF; J gene: TRBJ1-1; V gene: TRBV14; D gene: TRBD1; clone size: NA
CDR3 DNA: TGTGCCAGCAGTTCCTACAGGGGGAACACTGAAGCTTTCTTT; CDR3 protein: CASSSYRGNTEAFF; J gene: TRBJ1-1; V gene: TRBV6-5; D gene: TRBD1; clone size: NA